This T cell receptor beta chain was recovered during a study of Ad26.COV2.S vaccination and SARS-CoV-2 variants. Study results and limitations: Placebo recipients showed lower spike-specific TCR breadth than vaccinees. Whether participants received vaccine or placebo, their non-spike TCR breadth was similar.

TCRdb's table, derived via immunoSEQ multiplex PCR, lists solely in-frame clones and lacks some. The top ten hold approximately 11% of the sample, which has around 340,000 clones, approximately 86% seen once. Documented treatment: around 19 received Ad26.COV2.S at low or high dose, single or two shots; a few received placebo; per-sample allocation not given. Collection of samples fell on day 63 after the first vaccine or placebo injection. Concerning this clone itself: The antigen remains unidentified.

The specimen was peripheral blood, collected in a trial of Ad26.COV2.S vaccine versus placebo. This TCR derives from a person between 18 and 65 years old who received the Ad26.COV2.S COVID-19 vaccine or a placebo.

CDR3 residues: CASSQRLAGAYEQYF. Written as DNA, the CDR3 is TGTGCCAGCAGTCAACGACTAGCGGGAGCCTACGAGCAGTACTTC. This chain links TRBV27 with TRBJ2-7; 12 bases fit TRBD2. Germline assignment: CDR1 MNHEY and CDR2 SMNVEV (reference sequence). The CDR3 sequence is 15 residues long. V lost 5 bases to trimming and J lost 2 bases; unmatched junction nucleotides: 4.